This T cell receptor beta chain is drawn from a study of cytomegalovirus exposure and HLA in healthy donors. The PCR employed 60 Vbeta primers together with 13 Jbeta primers. The method was immunoSEQ multiplex PCR; TCRdb's version includes in-frame clones alone and lacks a portion of them. The sample includes about 89,000 clones, 85% of them seen just once. The V gene's germline CDR1 is LNHNV and CDR2 YYDKDF (reference sequence). With 9 bases removed from V and 6 bases from J, the gap between germline ends came to 20 bases. CDR3 length: 14 residues. The rearrangement uses TRBV15 and TRBJ1-2, with D possibly being TRBD1 (6 bases). The sequenced material came from PBMCs. The TCR sequence derives from a middle-aged man in good health and CMV-seropositive. The CDR3 here is CATTKLQGIDGYTF. The CDR3 DNA reads as TGTGCCACTACCAAATTACAGGGAATCGATGGCTACACCTTC.